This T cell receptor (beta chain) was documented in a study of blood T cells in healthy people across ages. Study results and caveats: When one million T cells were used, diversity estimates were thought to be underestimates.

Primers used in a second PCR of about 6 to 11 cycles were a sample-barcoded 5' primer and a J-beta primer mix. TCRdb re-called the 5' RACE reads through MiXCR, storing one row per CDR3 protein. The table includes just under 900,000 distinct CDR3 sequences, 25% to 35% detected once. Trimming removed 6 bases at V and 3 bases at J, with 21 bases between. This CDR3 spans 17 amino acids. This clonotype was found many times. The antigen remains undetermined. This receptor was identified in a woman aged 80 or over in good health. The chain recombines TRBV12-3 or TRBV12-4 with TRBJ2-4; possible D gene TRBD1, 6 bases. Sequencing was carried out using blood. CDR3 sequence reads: CASSSFLGASVKNIQYF. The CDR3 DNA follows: TGTGCCAGCAGCTCGTTTCTGGGGGCTTCGGTCAAAAACATTCAGTACTTC.